The 26 T cell receptor beta chains below were found in one sample sequenced in a study of T cell responses to AZD1222 COVID-19 vaccine. TCRdb's table, derived via immunoSEQ multiplex PCR, lists solely in-frame clones and lacks some. The table lists some 160,000 clones, 75% to 95% of them singletons. Sequenced material: peripheral blood, taken on day 0 of AZD1222 vaccination. The receptors derive from an adult in good health.

The chain recombines TRBV24-1 with TRBJ2-3; 7 positions agree with TRBD1. V lost 6 bases, J lost 1 base, and 9 bases stayed unmatched. Germline V CDR1 and CDR2: KGHDR, SFDVKD. This CDR3 is 16 amino acids long. CDR3 region: CATSKSGTARTDTQYF. CDR3 nucleotide sequence: TGTGCCACCAGTAAATCCGGGACAGCTCGCACAGATACGCAGTATTTT.

The CDR3 region is CTSGRISYNEQFF. As DNA, the CDR3 is TGTACTAGCGGGAGGATTTCCTACAATGAGCAGTTCTTC. This chain uses TRBV6-5 with TRBJ2-1; 12 nucleotides line up with TRBD2. Germline V gives CDR1 MNHEY, CDR2 SVGAGI. CDR3 length: 13 residues.

The gene calls are TRBV5-6 and TRBJ2-1; TRBD2 agrees at 9 bases. Germline V gene lookup returns CDR1 SGHDT and CDR2 YYEEEE. The CDR3 extends over 17 amino acids. Trimming at V came to 0 bases and at J to 7 bases, leaving 11 bases not matched to a gene. Written as DNA, the CDR3 is TGTGCCAGCAGCTTGGGGGATCTAGCGGGATTAAGGAATGAGCAGTTCTTC. It yields the protein CASSLGDLAGLRNEQFF.

The genes are TRBV6-1 and TRBJ2-5, with 8 positions matching TRBD2. Germline lookup yields CDR1 MNHNS and CDR2 SASEGT. With V trimmed by 2 bases and J by 0 bases, 14 bases remained unmatched. The CDR3 contains 19 residues. CDR3 bases: TGTGCCAGCAGTGAAACGGTTCCGGGACTAGTCCATTACCAAGAGACCCAGTACTTC. Its translation: CASSETVPGLVHYQETQYF.

The chain is built from TRBV10-3 and TRBJ2-1; the match to TRBD1 covers 7 bases. CDR3 size: 16 residues. CDR1 and CDR2 (germline): ENHRY, SYGVKD. V trimming: 6 bases; J trimming: 6 bases; junction bases outside the gene matches: 14. The CDR3 nucleotides read TGTGCCATCAGCGGGGCGGCGGCCAAGGGGGCCAATGAGCAGTTCTTC. Translating gives CAISGAAAKGANEQFF.

The chain uses TRBV28 and TRBJ1-4; D is possibly TRBD1 (5 bases). This CDR3 is built from 15 residues. Germline V CDR1 and CDR2: MDHEN, SYDVKM. V lost 3 bases and J 6 bases, leaving 14 bases between the germline ends. This CDR3 is CASSLAPTGYEKLFF. CDR3 coding DNA: TGTGCCAGCAGTTTGGCGCCAACAGGTTATGAAAAACTGTTTTTT.

The chain uses TRBV2 and TRBJ2-1, with 8 bases identical to TRBD2. With 7 bases clipped from V and 6 bases from J, the junction kept 17 bases outside the gene matches. The germline V gene encodes CDR1 SNHLY and CDR2 FYNNEI. The CDR3 has 17 residues. In DNA, the CDR3 is TGTGCCAGCACCCGTAACTCGATATGGACTAGCAGCAATGAGCAGTTCTTC. It yields the protein CASTRNSIWTSSNEQFF.

The rearrangement joins TRBV7-2 to TRBJ1-6, with D possibly being TRBD1 (5 bases). Trimming took 2 bases from V and 8 from J, leaving 19 bases between them. CDR1 is SGHTA and CDR2 is FQGNSA in the germline V gene. The CDR3 totals 17 residues. CDR3 nucleotides: TGTGCCAGCAGCTTACAAATCAGGGCGCCGAGGGATTCACCCCTCCACTTT. Its protein is CASSLQIRAPRDSPLHF.

The rearrangement uses TRBV28 and TRBJ2-7; 13 bases align to TRBD2. Germline-derived CDR1 and CDR2 are MDHEN and SYDVKM. The CDR3 spans 15 residues. J gave up 4 bases and V 7 bases, and 7 bases lay outside the gene matches. The DNA of the CDR3 is TGTGCCAGCAAAAACCCGGGACTAGCGGGATACGAGCAGTACTTC. It is translated as CASKNPGLAGYEQYF.

The chain carries TRBV28 and TRBJ2-2; TRBD2 matches 10 bases. Germline loops: CDR1 MDHEN, CDR2 SYDVKM. J lost 7 bases, V lost 5 bases, and 4 bases had no gene match. This CDR3 has 14 residues. The CDR3 spells CASSPGLAIGELFF. The CDR3 DNA reads TGTGCCAGCAGTCCGGGACTAGCGATCGGGGAGCTGTTTTTT.

This sequence joins TRBV12-3 or TRBV12-4 and TRBJ2-2; D is unclear. The CDR3 length is 11 residues. The V end lost 5 bases, the J end lost 6 bases, and 4 bases lay between the germline ends. The CDR3 DNA sequence: TGTGCCAGCAGTGCTCCCGGGGAGCTGTTTTTT. Its translation is CASSAPGELFF.

This sequence joins TRBV5-1 and TRBJ2-2; D is uncertain. Trimming took off 1 base at V and 3 bases at J, with 7 bases between the two ends. The CDR3 has 14 residues. Germline V gene data show CDR1 as SGHRS and CDR2 as YFSETQ. The CDR3 nucleotides are TGCGCCAGCAGCTTGTGGACGGACACCGGGGAGCTGTTTTTT. Protein sequence: CASSLWTDTGELFF.

The genes are TRBV7-9 and TRBJ2-3, with D unclear. Between the trimmed V and J ends, which lost 3 bases and 0 bases, there was a span of 13 bases. Germline assignment: CDR1 SEHNR and CDR2 FQNEAQ (reference sequence). CDR3 size: 16 residues. In nucleotides, the CDR3 is TGTGCCAGCAGCTTGGGCCCTGGTGGGAGCACAGATACGCAGTATTTT. Amino acid sequence: CASSLGPGGSTDTQYF. The entire variable domain, with the rest obtained from reference TRBV7-9 and TRBJ2-3, is as follows: DTGVSQNPRHKITKRGQNVTFRCDPISEHNRLYWYRQTLGQGPEFLTYFQNEAQLEKSRLLSDRFSAERPKGSFSTLEIQRTEQGDSAMYLCASSLGPGGSTDTQYFGPGTRLTVL.

This chain links TRBV7-2 with TRBJ2-1, with D possibly being TRBD1 (6 bases). Trimming pared 0 bases from V and 3 bases from J, leaving 12 bases between. Germline V gene lookup returns CDR1 SGHTA and CDR2 FQGNSA. This CDR3 is 16 amino acids long. In DNA, the CDR3 is TGTGCCAGCAGCTTAGCGGGGGCCACCCGCTACAATGAGCAGTTCTTC. Translation gives CASSLAGATRYNEQFF.

The chain carries TRBV28 and TRBJ1-5; a possible D gene is TRBD1 (5 bases). This CDR3 spans 15 amino acids. Germline CDR1 MDHEN, CDR2 SYDVKM. V was shortened by 6 bases and J by 3 bases, with 15 bases between the two germline ends. CDR3 region: CASSPRDGLNQPQHF. The CDR3 region has the DNA TGTGCCAGCAGCCCTCGGGACGGCCTCAATCAGCCCCAGCATTTT.

This clone was seen a handful of times. The rearrangement uses TRBV19 and TRBJ2-1; D gene uncertain. Germline V gene sequence: CDR1 LNHDA, CDR2 SQIVND (reference sequence). The CDR3 runs to 13 residues. V shed 5 bases and J shed 3 bases, with 8 bases lying between them. The CDR3 here is CASSQNLYNEQFF. The CDR3 DNA sequence: TGTGCCAGTAGTCAAAATCTCTACAATGAGCAGTTCTTC. Together with reference TRBV19 and TRBJ2-1, the CDR3 gives the full variable domain: DGGITQSPKYLFRKEGQNVTLSCEQNLNHDAMYWYRQDPGQGLRLIYYSQIVNDFQKGDIAEGYSVSREKKESFPLTVTSAQKNPTAFYLCASSQNLYNEQFFGPGTRLTVL.

This clone was detected only once. V gene TRBV10-3 combines with J gene TRBJ1-6, with D unresolved. The V gene lost 4 bases and the J gene lost 4 bases, with 8 bases spanning the gap. The CDR3 is 14 residues long. The germline CDR1 and CDR2 sequences are ENHRY and SYGVKD. The CDR3 region has the DNA TGTGCCATCAGTGTAGGGCCATATAATTCACCCCTCCACTTT. Its protein product is CAISVGPYNSPLHF.

The J gene is TRBJ2-7, the V gene TRBV19; the match to TRBD1 covers 10 bases. J lost 2 bases, V lost 4 bases, and 14 bases had no gene match. Germline loops: CDR1 LNHDA, CDR2 SQIVND (reference sequence). This CDR3 is 18 amino acids long. The CDR3 is CASSKGPRPGQGPYEQYF. CDR3 nucleotides: TGTGCCAGTAGTAAGGGGCCCAGGCCGGGACAGGGGCCCTACGAGCAGTACTTC.

The chain carries TRBV15 and TRBJ1-2; D gene ambiguous. V dropped 0 bases and J dropped 0 bases, with 5 bases sitting between them. The CDR3 has 14 amino acids. Germline V CDR1 and CDR2: LNHNV, YYDKDF (reference sequence). CDR3 sequence: CATSRDRTNYGYTF. CDR3 in DNA: TGTGCCACCAGCAGAGATCGGACTAACTATGGCTACACCTTC. Full variable domain (outside the CDR3, taken from reference TRBV15 and TRBJ1-2): DAMVIQNPRYQVTQFGKPVTLSCSQTLNHNVMYWYQQKSSQAPKLLFHYYDKDFNNEADTPDNFQSRRPNTSFCFLDIRSPGLGDTAMYLCATSRDRTNYGYTFGSGTRLTVV.

This chain joins TRBV19 and TRBJ2-2; D perhaps matches TRBD1 (5 bases). From germline, CDR1 is LNHDA and CDR2 SQIVND (reference sequence). CDR3 size: 14 residues. Trimming stripped 2 bases from V and 4 bases from J, with 8 bases between. The CDR3 region is CASSIQGSTGELFF. For the CDR3, the DNA is TGTGCCAGTAGTATACAGGGCTCCACCGGGGAGCTGTTTTTT.

V is TRBV4-1 and J is TRBJ1-1; perhaps TRBD1 as D (5 bases). V was clipped by 5 bases and J by 6 bases, with 13 bases between them. The CDR3 length is 13 residues. Germline CDR1 reads MGHRA; CDR2 reads YSYEKL. CDR3 region: CASSRGQASEAFF. CDR3 nucleotide sequence: TGCGCCAGCAGCAGGGGCCAGGCTTCTGAAGCTTTCTTT.

The chain links TRBV3-1 (or the pseudogene TRBV3-2) to TRBJ1-3, with D unresolved. The CDR3 is 11 amino acids. Trimming cost V 10 bases and J 1 base, with 5 bases left between them. Germline V gene data show CDR1 as LGHDT and CDR2 as YNNKEL (reference sequence). CDR3 amino acids: CATRSGNTIYF. The CDR3 nucleotides read TGTGCCACGCGGTCTGGAAACACCATATATTTT.

This clone was found a few times. V is TRBV20-1 and J is TRBJ1-5, with a possible D match to TRBD1 (6 bases). The V gene's germline CDR1 is DFQATT and CDR2 SNEGSKA (reference sequence). Trimming removed 3 bases from V and 2 bases from J, with 8 bases in between. This CDR3 has 13 residues. CDR3 protein: CSASAGGNQPQHF. DNA for the CDR3: TGCAGTGCTAGTGCAGGGGGCAATCAGCCCCAGCATTTT.

This rearrangement joins TRBV14 to TRBJ2-1; no reliable D call. The CDR3 spans 14 residues. The V and J ends lost 4 bases and 2 bases respectively, with 9 bases between them. Per germline, CDR1 SGHDN and CDR2 FVKESK. The DNA of the CDR3 is TGTGCCAGCAGCCGACTCCCAGCCTACAATGAGCAGTTCTTC. Translation: CASSRLPAYNEQFF.

The chain employs TRBV9 and TRBJ2-2, with D maybe TRBD1 (6 bases). The CDR3 totals 16 residues. Germline V gene data show CDR1 as SGDLS and CDR2 as YYNGEE. Trimming took 2 bases from V and 0 from J, leaving 11 bases between them. Written as DNA, the CDR3 is TGTGCCAGCAGCGTGTACAGGGACCCGAACACCGGGGAGCTGTTTTTT. Its protein product is CASSVYRDPNTGELFF.

The chain combines TRBV12-3 or TRBV12-4 with TRBJ2-7, with D perhaps matching TRBD1 (6 bases). Trimming took 5 bases from V and 7 from J, leaving 15 bases between them. The CDR3 sequence is 13 residues long. The CDR3 here is CASSPTGRWEQYF. Here the CDR3 DNA reads TGTGCCAGCAGTCCAACAGGGCGTTGGGAGCAGTACTTC.